The rows below give T cell receptor beta chains drawn from one sample of a study of blood T cells in healthy people across ages. TCRdb redid the calling of the 5' RACE reads with MiXCR, one entry per CDR3 protein. The table lists over 1.5 million distinct CDR3 sequences, roughly 50% of them singletons, with more than 2% in the top ten. The sequencing sample was made of blood. The receptors shown here come from a woman aged 40-49 years in good health. Each CDR3 is given with its conserved first and last residue. A D gene is named only where the DNA matches it firmly. Size tells how often a clone was seen (once, few, many) or the class of an expanded clone, and some rows leave it out.

>NA|NA|TRBJ1-2|TRBV4-3
CASSQDEGDYGYTF
TGCGCCAGCAGCCAAGACGAGGGGGACTATGGCTACACCTTC
>NA|TRBD2|TRBJ2-3|TRBV11-2
CASSMGGGGTDTQYF
TGTGCCAGCAGCATGGGCGGGGGGGGCACAGATACGCAGTATTTT
>NA|TRBD2|TRBJ2-1|TRBV29-1
CSVGTTSVNEQFF
TGCAGCGTTGGTACGACTAGCGTCAATGAGCAGTTCTTC
>NA|NA|TRBJ2-7|TRBV6-1
CASSTVVGVGEQYF
TGTGCCAGCAGCACAGTGGTAGGGGTAGGCGAGCAGTACTTC
>NA|TRBD1|TRBJ2-3|TRBV4-2
CASSLTQGAGTDTQYF
TGTGCCAGCAGCCTGACACAGGGGGCAGGCACAGATACGCAGTATTTT
>few|TRBD1|TRBJ2-7|TRBV20-1
CSARKDRGPYEQYF
TGCAGTGCTAGAAAGGACAGGGGGCCCTACGAGCAGTACTTC
>NA|NA|TRBJ1-5|TRBV12-3/TRBV12-4
CASTVRYSNQPQHF
TGTGCCAGCACCGTGAGATATAGCAATCAGCCCCAGCATTTT
>NA|NA|TRBJ2-5|TRBV20-1
CSAQGLRYNEQYF
TGCAGTGCCCAAGGACTACGTTACAATGAGCAGTACTTC
>few|NA|TRBJ2-3|TRBV11-2
CASSLVVKPTDTQYF
TGTGCCAGCAGCTTAGTAGTGAAACCCACAGATACGCAGTATTTT
>NA|TRBD2|TRBJ2-5|TRBV6-6
CASSYSGGMYKQYF
TGTGCCAGCAGTTACAGCGGGGGAATGTACAAGCAGTACTTC
>NA|TRBD2|TRBJ2-7|TRBV28
CASRGAGVPSYEQYF
TGTGCCAGCAGAGGAGCGGGGGTACCCTCCTACGAGCAGTACTTC
>NA|NA|TRBJ1-5|TRBV7-2
CASSLGRVSQPQHF
TGTGCCAGCAGCTTAGGAAGGGTGAGTCAGCCCCAGCATTTT
>NA|TRBD2|TRBJ2-1|TRBV7-9
CASSQPLAGHYNEQFF
TGTGCCAGCAGCCAACCCCTAGCGGGGCATTACAATGAGCAGTTCTTC
>few|NA|TRBJ1-6|TRBV9
CASSVAEGRSYNSPLHF
TGTGCCAGCAGCGTAGCTGAAGGGCGATCCTATAATTCACCCCTCCACTTT
>NA|NA|TRBJ2-4|TRBV21-1
CASSKFRGLAGWAKNIQYF
TGTGCCAGCAGCAAGTTTCGAGGACTAGCGGGATGGGCCAAAAACATTCAGTACTTC
>NA|NA|TRBJ2-3|TRBV7-9
CASSRQGTQYF
TGTGCCAGCAGCCGCCAAGGTACGCAGTATTTT
>NA|NA|TRBJ2-1|TRBV11-3
CASSLGQQGTYNEQFF
TGTGCCAGCAGCTTAGGTCAACAGGGAACCTACAATGAGCAGTTCTTC
>NA|NA|TRBJ2-3|TRBV6-5
CASSPGGTSGTQYF
TGTGCCAGCAGTCCCGGGGGGACAAGCGGTACGCAGTATTTT
>few|NA|TRBJ2-1|TRBV28
CASSSGQRRQFF
TGTGCCAGCAGTTCAGGACAGCGCAGGCAGTTCTTC